This record looks at one TCR beta chain sequence and its context. This sample stems from a study of blood T cells in healthy people across ages. A J-beta primer mix and a sample-barcoded 5' primer were used in a second PCR of roughly 6 to 12 cycles. TCRdb itself ran the 5' RACE reads through MiXCR, one entry per CDR3 protein. This sample has about 760,000 distinct CDR3 sequences, with around 50% found just once. This CDR3 is 13 amino acids long. Trimming stripped 5 bases from V and 4 bases from J, with 11 bases between. V usage is TRBV12-3 or TRBV12-4 and J usage is TRBJ1-2; the D gene is possibly TRBD1 (5 bases). The TCR was taken from a man aged 35-49 years in good health. The sample was blood. The DNA of the CDR3 is TGTGCCAGCAGTCGGGACGGAGTCTATGGCTACACCTTC. The encoded protein is CASSRDGVYGYTF.